This T cell receptor beta chain was documented in a study of cytomegalovirus exposure and HLA in healthy donors. Concerning this clone itself: Antigen specificity is unknown.

Sequenced by immunoSEQ multiplex PCR; TCRdb stores in-frame clones only, minus some. Among about 74,000 clones listed, about 95% were seen once. General observations from the study: 150 to 200 TCR beta chains were listed as cytomegalovirus-associated.

The receptor's source is a woman under 30 in good health and CMV-seropositive. What was sequenced was PBMCs.

This chain's CDR3 is CASSSLAGGLGGTQYF. For the CDR3, the DNA is TGTGCCAGCAGTTCCCTAGCGGGAGGGCTTGGTGGGACCCAGTACTTC. The rearrangement joins TRBV28 to TRBJ2-5, with TRBD2 identical over 12 bases. J lost 7 bases, V lost 4 bases, and 10 bases had no gene match. CDR1 and CDR2 from the germline V gene are MDHEN and SYDVKM. This CDR3 spans 16 amino acids.